This TCR beta chain emerged from a study of neurological immune-mediated disorders. Overall study findings and caveats: The greatest TCR clonal expansion appeared in HTLV-1-associated myelopathy and the smallest, falling below healthy controls, in multiple sclerosis.

The CDR3 runs 12 residues. Trimming took off 4 bases at V and 5 bases at J, with 8 bases between the two ends. cDNA synthesis was performed by 5'RACE with 10-nucleotide random UMIs. TCRdb itself ran the 5' RACE reads through MiXCR, one entry per CDR3 protein. Counted here are tens of thousands of distinct CDR3 sequences, approximately 10% occurring once; the ten biggest clones make up 3% to 4.5%. This clonotype was seen a few times. Antigen specificity is unknown. Sorted libraries were derived from some 1 million CD4+ or CD8+ T cells. The chain uses TRBV12-3 or TRBV12-4 and TRBJ1-2; D unclear. Sequenced material: CD4+ T cells from blood. This sequence was found in a woman aged 25 to 39 with HTLV-1-associated myelopathy (HAM/TSP). CDR3 in amino acids: CASSYSGYGYTF. The CDR3 region has the DNA TGTGCCAGCAGTTATTCGGGGTATGGCTACACCTTC.